The 2 T cell receptor beta chains given below trace back to one sample, sequenced in a study of beta chain features in type 1 diabetes (dated by TCRdb to between 2017 and 2018). These receptors' targets are unknown. Receptors were amplified or captured by the immunoSEQ multiplex PCR assay. The entire isolated RNA was reverse transcribed using the High Capacity cDNA Reverse Transcription Kit, and thus expressed TCRB transcripts were sequenced. TCRdb carries this immuneACCESS record with in-frame sequences only. Its versions omit some clonotypes, under half of them owing to an unresolved V gene in the studies checked, with the rest unexplained. In this sample the table shows approximately 600,000 clones, approximately 13% of which occur a single time. The top ten hold over 0.1% of the sample. The paper as a whole reports these results and caveats: In all four CD4+ subsets, TCRB CDR3 length was moderately but significantly shorter in type 1 diabetes patients.

Sequencing input: naive CD4+ T cells from blood. What this sample's cell subset or site label stands for: true naive CD4+ T cells. These receptors came from a man aged 25-45 years with type 1 diabetes.

This clone was counted between two and nine times. The chain uses TRBV6-6 and TRBJ2-1; 12 nucleotides align to TRBD1. The CDR3 consists of 15 residues. Per germline, CDR1 MNHNY and CDR2 SVGAGI (reference sequence). The ends lost 5 bases at V and 10 bases at J; junction bases unmatched: 9. CDR3 bases: TGTGCCAGCAGTGACCCGGGACAGGGGGCCCGGGAGCAGTTCTTC. Protein product: CASSDPGQGAREQFF.

The V call is TRBV15, the J call TRBJ2-3, with D hard to call. Trimming pared 3 bases from V and 1 base from J, leaving 5 bases between. In germline, CDR1 is LNHNV, CDR2 YYDKDF (reference sequence). The CDR3 totals 13 residues. CDR3 loop: CATSSQRTDTQYF. For the CDR3, the DNA is TGTGCCACCAGCAGTCAACGCACAGATACGCAGTATTTT.